Listed below are T cell receptor beta chains from one sample, sequenced in a study of cytomegalovirus exposure and HLA in healthy donors. Using immunoSEQ multiplex PCR, the repertoire was profiled, and TCRdb retains in-frame clones only, with some absent. The sample comprises approximately 120,000 clones, roughly 70% of which are singletons, and 5.4% rests with the top ten. Material for sequencing was PBMCs. These TCRs come from a woman between 65 and 79 years old in good health and CMV-seropositive. CDR3s include the opening cysteine and the closing phenylalanine or tryptophan. The D gene is left open where the match is weak. Part of the rows lack a size; the others show once, few, many or a class for expanded clones.

CDR3 protein: CATRTGTQGEEKLFF
CDR3 DNA: TGTGCCACGAGGACAGGAACCCAGGGAGAGGAAAAACTGTTTTTT
J gene: TRBJ1-4
clone size: few
D gene: TRBD1
V gene: TRBV7-7

CDR3 protein: CASSSDKAGLREQYF
CDR3 DNA: TGCGCCAGCAGCTCCGACAAGGCTGGGCTTCGCGAGCAGTACTTC
J gene: TRBJ2-7
clone size: -
D gene: -
V gene: TRBV5-1

CDR3 protein: CASSLFPGQGGETQYF
CDR3 DNA: TGCGCCAGCAGCTTGTTCCCGGGACAGGGGGGAGAGACCCAGTACTTC
J gene: TRBJ2-5
clone size: -
D gene: TRBD1
V gene: TRBV5-1

CDR3 protein: CASSLRQQETQYF
CDR3 DNA: TGTGCCAGCAGCTTACGACAGCAAGAGACCCAGTACTTC
J gene: TRBJ2-5
clone size: -
D gene: -
V gene: TRBV11-1

CDR3 protein: CASSDGLAGTDTQYF
CDR3 DNA: TGTGCCAGCAGTGATGGACTAGCGGGGACAGATACGCAGTATTTT
J gene: TRBJ2-3
clone size: -
D gene: TRBD2
V gene: TRBV7-7

CDR3 protein: CASSPAPGIYGYTF
CDR3 DNA: TGTGCCAGCAGCCCAGCCCCCGGGATCTATGGCTACACCTTC
J gene: TRBJ1-2
clone size: -
D gene: -
V gene: TRBV9

CDR3 protein: CSELTERETQYF
CDR3 DNA: TGCAGCGAGCTGACAGAGAGAGAGACCCAGTACTTC
J gene: TRBJ2-5
clone size: -
D gene: -
V gene: TRBV29-1

CDR3 protein: CASSLKGSGDGRGYTF
CDR3 DNA: TGTGCCAGCAGCTTGAAGGGTTCAGGGGATGGCCGTGGCTACACCTTC
J gene: TRBJ1-2
clone size: -
D gene: -
V gene: TRBV5-4

CDR3 protein: CAIGLSGSSYNEQFF
CDR3 DNA: TGTGCCATCGGGCTTAGCGGGAGCTCCTACAATGAGCAGTTCTTC
J gene: TRBJ2-1
clone size: -
D gene: TRBD2
V gene: TRBV10-3

CDR3 protein: CASSQGGTGVEQYF
CDR3 DNA: TGTGCCAGCAGTCAGGGCGGGACAGGGGTCGAGCAGTACTTC
J gene: TRBJ2-7
clone size: -
D gene: TRBD1
V gene: TRBV6-1

CDR3 protein: CASSLGLDRGSKNEAFF
CDR3 DNA: TGTGCCAGCAGCTTAGGCCTTGACAGGGGCAGTAAGAATGAAGCTTTCTTT
J gene: TRBJ1-1
clone size: -
D gene: TRBD1
V gene: TRBV7-9

CDR3 protein: CASSEVQEQFF
CDR3 DNA: TGTGCCAGCAGTGAAGTTCAGGAGCAGTTCTTC
J gene: TRBJ2-1
clone size: -
D gene: -
V gene: TRBV2

CDR3 protein: CASSLSGSNQPQHF
CDR3 DNA: TGTGCCAGCAGCTTATCAGGGAGCAATCAGCCCCAGCATTTT
J gene: TRBJ1-5
clone size: -
D gene: -
V gene: TRBV11-1

CDR3 protein: CASSLQGYEQFF
CDR3 DNA: TGTGCCAGCAGCCTCCAGGGGTATGAGCAGTTCTTC
J gene: TRBJ2-1
clone size: -
D gene: -
V gene: TRBV6-5

CDR3 protein: CASSLVGYETQYF
CDR3 DNA: TGTGCCAGCAGCTTAGTGGGCTACGAGACCCAGTACTTC
J gene: TRBJ2-5
clone size: -
D gene: -
V gene: TRBV6-5

CDR3 protein: CASSLVANTEAFF
CDR3 DNA: TGTGCCAGCTCACTTGTAGCGAACACTGAAGCTTTCTTT
J gene: TRBJ1-1
clone size: once
D gene: -
V gene: TRBV18

CDR3 protein: CASSPGQGAFLEQYF
CDR3 DNA: TGTGCCAGCAGCCCGGGACAGGGGGCTTTCCTCGAGCAGTACTTC
J gene: TRBJ2-7
clone size: -
D gene: TRBD1
V gene: TRBV7-9

CDR3 protein: CASTEQGATEAFF
CDR3 DNA: TGTGCCAGCACCGAACAGGGGGCCACTGAAGCTTTCTTT
J gene: TRBJ1-1
clone size: -
D gene: TRBD1
V gene: TRBV5-4

CDR3 protein: CASSVRDWGYEQYF
CDR3 DNA: TGTGCCAGCAGCGTCCGGGACTGGGGCTACGAGCAGTACTTC
J gene: TRBJ2-7
clone size: -
D gene: -
V gene: TRBV11-2

CDR3 protein: CAIRDLGSSGNTIYF
CDR3 DNA: TGTGCCATCAGAGACCTTGGGAGCTCTGGAAACACCATATATTTT
J gene: TRBJ1-3
clone size: -
D gene: -
V gene: TRBV10-3

CDR3 protein: CAWAQGLYTDTQYF
CDR3 DNA: TGTGCCTGGGCCCAAGGACTGTACACAGATACGCAGTATTTT
J gene: TRBJ2-3
clone size: -
D gene: -
V gene: TRBV30

CDR3 protein: CAWRRGVAGDRETQYF
CDR3 DNA: TGTGCCTGGAGAAGGGGAGTAGCGGGGGACCGGGAGACCCAGTACTTC
J gene: TRBJ2-5
clone size: -
D gene: TRBD2
V gene: TRBV30

CDR3 protein: CASSIVQGSSYEQYF
CDR3 DNA: TGTGCCAGTAGTATAGTACAGGGTAGCTCCTACGAGCAGTACTTC
J gene: TRBJ2-7
clone size: -
D gene: -
V gene: TRBV19

CDR3 protein: CASSGASGVSYEQYF
CDR3 DNA: TGTGCCAGCAGTGGGGCTAGCGGGGTCTCCTACGAGCAGTACTTC
J gene: TRBJ2-7
clone size: -
D gene: TRBD2
V gene: TRBV6-5

CDR3 protein: CASSVVPGTSGGLWAGELFF
CDR3 DNA: TGTGCCAGCAGCGTAGTACCCGGGACTAGCGGGGGTCTGTGGGCCGGGGAGCTGTTTTTT
J gene: TRBJ2-2
clone size: -
D gene: TRBD2
V gene: TRBV9

CDR3 protein: CASSLGRDYGYTF
CDR3 DNA: TGTGCCAGCAGCTTGGGCAGGGATTATGGCTACACCTTC
J gene: TRBJ1-2
clone size: -
D gene: -
V gene: TRBV5-6